This T cell receptor beta chain was identified during a study of CD8 T cells in Susac syndrome. This clonotype was seen a single time. Reverse transcription of about 0.45 to 1 ug RNA used random hexamers. TCRdb re-analysed the immunoSEQ multiplex PCR reads in MiXCR, keeping a single row per CDR3 protein. The profile covers about 400,000 distinct CDR3 sequences, with approximately 85% appearing a single time and about 0.1% taken by the ten largest. The CDR3 sequence is 16 residues long. The germline CDR1 and CDR2 sequences are SNHLY and FYNNEI. Trimming at V came to 4 bases and at J to 3 bases, leaving 6 bases not matched to a gene. The T cells that were sequenced for TCR beta were CD8+ and CD4+ cells from blood.

Material: CD8+ T cells from PBMCs. The rearrangement links TRBV2 to TRBJ2-3, with TRBD1 matching 11 bases. The clonotype comes from a human donor with multiple sclerosis. CDR3 in DNA: TGTGCCAGCAGTGTCCAGGGGACAGGGGGAACAGATACGCAGTATTTT. This gives the protein CASSVQGTGGTDTQYF.